The 19 T cell receptor beta chains below were found in one sample sequenced in a study of T cell repertoires in cytomegalovirus infection. No antigens are known for them. TCRdb recomputed calls from the reads with MiXCR, one row per CDR3 protein. This sample has more than 85,000 distinct CDR3 sequences, with around 30% found just once. Material: CD8+ T cells from cultured PBMCs, obtained from culture after CMV antigen stimulation. The origin of the receptors is a human donor in good health (CMV status not recorded). Some clones in this sample may be carry-over from other donors' samples.

The chain joins TRBV28 to TRBJ1-1; a possible D gene is TRBD1 (6 bases). The germline CDR1 and CDR2 sequences are MDHEN and SYDVKM. V was pared by 4 bases and J by 11 bases, with 11 bases between. The CDR3 is 11 residues long. CDR3 in DNA: TGTGCCAGCAGTTATACAGGGACGGCTTTCTTT. Translating gives CASSYTGTAFF.

The chain joins TRBV27 to TRBJ2-1; TRBD2 agrees at 10 bases. The CDR3 has 15 amino acids. The junction had 2 bases not matched to a gene; V was cut back by 4 bases and J by 2 bases. CDR1 is MNHEY, CDR2 SMNVEV, per germline (reference sequence). The DNA for the CDR3 is TGTGCCAGCAGTTCAACTAGCGGGACCTACAATGAGCAGTTCTTC. This translates into CASSSTSGTYNEQFF.

Of note for this clonotype: The germline gene is not matched at one end of the junction; a read error may be the cause. J is TRBJ2-7 and V is TRBV5-4; 7 bases line up with TRBD2. The CDR3 covers 15 residues. Germline CDR1 reads SGHNT; CDR2 reads YYREEE (reference sequence). In DNA form, the CDR3 reads TGTGCCAACAGCCCCTCCTTCGGAAGCGGGGACGAGCAGTACTTC. Translation gives CANSPSFGSGDEQYF. The entire variable domain, with the rest obtained from reference TRBV5-4 and TRBJ2-7, is as follows: ETGVTQSPTHLIKTRGQQVTLRCSSQSGHNTVSWYQQALGQGPQFIFQYYREEENGRGNFPPRFSGLQFPNYSSELNVNALELDDSALYLCANSPSFGSGDEQYFGPGTRLTVT.

This clonotype has a count of ten or more. The chain carries TRBV5-1 and TRBJ2-7; 8 bases match TRBD1. The CDR3 runs to 19 residues. V was clipped by 0 bases and J by 0 bases; unmatched bases: 14. Germline V gene lookup returns CDR1 SGHRS and CDR2 YFSETQ. Here the CDR3 DNA reads TGCGCCAGCAGCTTGGCCAGCCGTGATTGGGACAGGAGCTCCTACGAGCAGTACTTC. Translating gives CASSLASRDWDRSSYEQYF.

The table lists this clonotype with a few counts. The chain carries TRBV7-2 and TRBJ2-1, with 12 bases that match TRBD2. There are 21 residues in the CDR3. J was trimmed by 0 bases and V by 1 base; bases with no gene match: 13. CDR1 and CDR2 from the germline V gene are SGHTA and FQGNSA. The CDR3 sequence: CASSLVPSGGGSRGSYNEQFF. The CDR3 DNA sequence: TGTGCCAGCAGCTTAGTCCCTAGCGGGGGGGGGTCACGGGGCTCCTACAATGAGCAGTTCTTC.

The sample holds a few counts of this clonotype. The V gene is TRBV6-6, the J gene TRBJ2-1; a weak D match, TRBD2 (6 bases). This CDR3 region has 15 residues. Germline lookup yields CDR1 MNHNY and CDR2 SVGAGI (reference sequence). V was shortened by 2 bases and J by 4 bases, with 12 bases between the two germline ends. This CDR3 reads CASSYIGGDYNEQFF. CDR3 DNA sequence: TGTGCCAGCAGTTACATAGGAGGGGATTACAATGAGCAGTTCTTC.

This clonotype was recorded a few times. The chain has TRBV7-8 and TRBJ2-2; 10 bases are a match to TRBD1. After removal of 0 bases from V and 7 bases from J, the junction contained 17 bases not matched to a gene. This CDR3 is built from 20 residues. Germline V CDR1 and CDR2: SGHVS, FQNEAQ. DNA for the CDR3: TGTGCCAGCAGCTTAGCCCGCGGGATTCCGGGGACAGGGGTCGACGGGGAGCTGTTTTTT. Translation gives CASSLARGIPGTGVDGELFF.

V and J are TRBV7-9 and TRBJ2-1; weak D call: TRBD1 (6 bases). Germline CDR1 SEHNR, CDR2 FQNEAQ (reference sequence). This CDR3 contains 15 residues. Trimming removed 1 base at V and 8 bases at J, with 15 bases between. The CDR3 coding sequence is TGTGCCAGCAGCTTAGTAGGGACAACCGCCGATGAGCAGTTCTTC. Translation gives CASSLVGTTADEQFF. The whole variable domain, filled in from reference TRBV7-9 and TRBJ2-1, reads DTGVSQNPRHKITKRGQNVTFRCDPISEHNRLYWYRQTLGQGPEFLTYFQNEAQLEKSRLLSDRFSAERPKGSFSTLEIQRTEQGDSAMYLCASSLVGTTADEQFFGPGTRLTVL.

This clonotype was counted ten times or more. The chain uses TRBV28 and TRBJ1-2; the D is unclear. V was pared by 5 bases and J by 3 bases, with 13 bases between. The length of the CDR3 is 14 residues. In germline, CDR1 is MDHEN, CDR2 SYDVKM. CDR3: CASSPGSSDYGYTF. The DNA of the CDR3 is TGTGCCAGCAGTCCAGGCTCGTCGGACTATGGCTACACCTTC.

The chain has TRBV5-8 and TRBJ2-3, with D hard to call. The germline V gene encodes CDR1 SGHTS and CDR2 YDEGEE. The CDR3 length is 10 residues. V was pared by 4 bases and J by 13 bases, with 10 bases between. As DNA, the CDR3 is TGTGCCAGCAGCGATACCGTAAAGTATTTT. As protein: CASSDTVKYF.

About this clonotype itself: One junction end does not reproduce the germline sequence, and a read error may be involved. The rearrangement links TRBV6-6 to TRBJ2-1; TRBD1 or TRBD2 may be the D gene (6 bases each). Germline assignment: CDR1 MNHNY and CDR2 SVGAGI (reference sequence). The CDR3 extends over 17 amino acids. CDR3 DNA: TGTGCCAGCAGGGGGATTGGGGGGCCGAGCTCCTACAGTGAGCAGTTCTTC. It codes for CASRGIGGPSSYSEQFF.

This clonotype was observed a handful of times. One end of the junction fails to match germline, which may point to a read error. The gene calls are TRBV7-9 and TRBJ2-1; D uncertain. The CDR3 is 11 residues long. Germline V CDR1 and CDR2: SEHNR, FQNEAQ (reference sequence). CDR3 protein: CASSLSTAWIF. The DNA of the CDR3 is TGTGCCAGCAGCTTATCAACGGCCTGGATCTTC.

This clonotype showed up just a few times. The chain uses TRBV7-6 and TRBJ2-7; 8 bases agree with TRBD2. CDR1 is SGHVS, CDR2 FNYEAQ, per germline. V was pared by 5 bases and J by 9 bases, with 15 bases of the junction left unmatched. The CDR3 totals 15 residues. In DNA, the CDR3 is TGTGCCAGCAGCCCAAGCGGGGGATCCGCCTTAGGGCAGTACTTC. Translated: CASSPSGGSALGQYF.

This clonotype has ten or more counts. V gene TRBV11-2 combines with J gene TRBJ2-1; the match to TRBD1 covers 9 bases. The CDR3 runs to 14 residues. Trimming removed 5 bases from V and 10 bases from J; junction bases left unmatched: 9. CDR1 and CDR2 from the germline V gene are SGHAT and FQNNGV. DNA of the CDR3: TGTGCCAGCAGCCCCGGACAGGGGACAGGCGAGCAGTTCTTC. Translating gives CASSPGQGTGEQFF.

The chain recombines TRBV5-4 with TRBJ2-1; D uncertain. The CDR3 covers 14 residues. Germline assignment: CDR1 SGHNT and CDR2 YYREEE (reference sequence). Trimming stripped 4 bases from V and 0 bases from J, with 8 bases between. For the CDR3, the DNA is TGTGCCAGCAGCCAAGCGCTCTCCTACAATGAGCAGTTCTTC. Protein product: CASSQALSYNEQFF.

The chain employs TRBV19 and TRBJ2-1, with D tentatively TRBD2 (6 bases). The CDR3 contains 16 residues. V was cut by 0 bases and J by 0 bases, with 9 bases left in between. CDR1 and CDR2 from the germline V gene are LNHDA and SQIVND (reference sequence). DNA of the CDR3: TGTGCCAGTAGTATAGAGGAGACTAGCTCCTACAATGAGCAGTTCTTC. It translates to CASSIEETSSYNEQFF.

Worth noting for this clonotype: A read error is possible here, since a much larger clone lies one base away. The V call is TRBV12-3 or TRBV12-4, the J call TRBJ2-1, with D maybe TRBD1 (6 bases). The length of the CDR3 is 14 residues. CDR3 DNA sequence: TGTGCCAGCAGTTGGGGGCTAGTGGGCAATGAGCGGTTCTTC. Its protein product is CASSWGLVGNERFF.

V and J are TRBV6-8 and TRBJ2-3; 12 bases line up with TRBD2. The CDR3 runs to 16 residues. The V and J ends lost 0 bases and 4 bases, in that order; junction bases with no gene match: 2. Germline assignment: CDR1 MNHGY and CDR2 SAAAGT. DNA for the CDR3: TGTGCCAGCAGTTACTCATCTAGCGGGGGGGCAGATACGCAGTATTTT. This translates into CASSYSSSGGADTQYF.

The rearrangement uses TRBV20-1 and TRBJ2-4, with TRBD1 matching over 7 bases. This CDR3 has 13 amino acids. Germline CDR1 is DFQATT and CDR2 is SNEGSKA (reference sequence). V shed 6 bases, J shed 6 bases, and the junction held 8 bases outside the gene matches. CDR3 in amino acids: CSAPLTGSNIQYF. In DNA form, the CDR3 reads TGCAGTGCCCCATTGACAGGGTCAAACATTCAGTACTTC.